This is a list of T cell receptor beta chains from one sample in a study of cytomegalovirus exposure and HLA in healthy donors. Sequencing used immunoSEQ multiplex PCR; TCRdb keeps in-frame clones, though not all of them. The sample has about 260,000 clones, 84% seen once. Sequences were obtained from PBMCs. These receptor sequences come from a woman between 40 and 55 years old in good health and CMV-seropositive. CDR3s include the opening cysteine and the closing phenylalanine or tryptophan. The D gene is left open where the match is weak. Clone size appears in some rows only: once, few, many, or a class for an expanded clone.

clone_size j_call v_call d_call cdr3_nt cdr3_aa
. TRBJ2-5 TRBV25-1 . TGTGCCAGCAGTGAGGGCGGGGACGGGGGTTTGGCCCAGTACTTC CASSEGGDGGLAQYF
. TRBJ2-5 TRBV11-3 . TGTGCCAGCAGCTTAGAGGGTAGCAGTTACCAAGAGACCCAGTACTTC CASSLEGSSYQETQYF
. TRBJ1-6 TRBV30 . TGTGCCTGGAGTCCACAGCATTCACCCCTCCACTTT CAWSPQHSPLHF
. TRBJ2-5 TRBV29-1 TRBD1 TGCAGCTCCACCAAAACCGGGACAGGGGGCCAAGAGACCCAGTACTTC CSSTKTGTGGQETQYF
. TRBJ2-3 TRBV5-1 . TGCGCCAGCAGCTTGGGGGGACACTCAAGTCAGTATTTT CASSLGGHSSQYF
. TRBJ2-7 TRBV6-6 TRBD1 TGTGCCAGCAGGTCCGGGACAGGCCTATACGAGCAGTACTTC CASRSGTGLYEQYF
. TRBJ1-5 TRBV28 . TGTGCCAGCGCAGTCAGGGGTCAGCCCCAGCATTTT CASAVRGQPQHF
. TRBJ2-7 TRBV7-2 . TGTGCCAGCAGCCAAACCGGGACATCTACCTACGAGCAGTACTTC CASSQTGTSTYEQYF
. TRBJ1-1 TRBV5-1 . TGCGCCAGCAGCGTGGAGGGGGACACTGAAGCTTTCTTT CASSVEGDTEAFF
. TRBJ2-5 TRBV10-3 . TGTGCCATCAATAGTCCGTACCAAGAGACCCAGTACTTC CAINSPYQETQYF
. TRBJ2-5 TRBV6-1 TRBD2 TGTGCCAGCAGTGTTTTTATAGCGGGGGGGTTAGAGACCCAGTACTTC CASSVFIAGGLETQYF
once TRBJ1-1 TRBV6-1 . TGTGCCAGCAGTGGGGCAGCAGGGGACACTGAAGCTTTCTTT CASSGAAGDTEAFF
. TRBJ2-7 TRBV5-8 TRBD1 TGTGCCAGCAGCTTACAGGGGGCGGTTAGCGACGAGCAGTACTTC CASSLQGAVSDEQYF
. TRBJ2-1 TRBV30 . TGTGCCTGGAGTGTACCCCCGGCGGCCGAGCAGTTCTTC CAWSVPPAAEQFF
. TRBJ2-7 TRBV7-9 TRBD1 TGTGCCAGCAGCGCAGGGACAGGAAGGATCGAGCAGTACTTC CASSAGTGRIEQYF
. TRBJ1-3 TRBV4-3 . TGCGCCAGCAGCCAAGAGCCGGGAAGGCCCATATATTTT CASSQEPGRPIYF
. TRBJ1-4 TRBV7-2 TRBD1 TGTGCCAGCAGCACCACCGGGACAGCTAATGAAAAACTGTTTTTT CASSTTGTANEKLFF
. TRBJ1-2 TRBV6-1 . TGTGCCAGCAGTGAAAGCGTCAGAGGAGGCTACACCTTC CASSESVRGGYTF
. TRBJ1-1 TRBV19 TRBD1 TGTGCCAGTAGTCTCTTGACAGGGACCACTGAAGCTTTCTTT CASSLLTGTTEAFF
. TRBJ1-6 TRBV9 . TGTGCCAGCAGCGCAGAACAGAATTCACCCCTCCACTTT CASSAEQNSPLHF
. TRBJ2-3 TRBV30 . TGTGCCTGGGCCCTCATGGCTAGGACAGATACGCAGTATTTT CAWALMARTDTQYF
. TRBJ2-7 TRBV4-2 . TGTGCCAGCAGCCACCAAATAGGCGGTCTTAGCTCCTACGAGCAGTACTTC CASSHQIGGLSSYEQYF
. TRBJ2-5 TRBV5-1 TRBD2 TGCGCCAGCAGCTTGGCCACGGGCGGGAGGTCAGGCGAGACCCAGTACTTC CASSLATGGRSGETQYF
. TRBJ1-2 TRBV11-2 . TGTGCCAGCAGCTCCCGGACAGCCTATGGCTACACCTTC CASSSRTAYGYTF
. TRBJ2-3 TRBV2 TRBD2 TGTGCCAGCACCGCCGGGACTAGCGGGGGTTTAGATACGCAGTATTTT CASTAGTSGGLDTQYF
. TRBJ2-3 TRBV7-6 TRBD2 TGTGCCAGCAGCTCACTAGCGGGGTACACAGATACGCAGTATTTT CASSSLAGYTDTQYF
. TRBJ2-1 TRBV5-4 TRBD2 TGTGCCAGCAGCTTTGCTAGCGGGGGATGGAATGAGCAGTTCTTC CASSFASGGWNEQFF
. TRBJ1-1 TRBV9 . TGTGCCAGCAGCGTAGCACTGGTGACTGAAGCTTTCTTT CASSVALVTEAFF
. TRBJ1-2 TRBV6-5 TRBD1 TGTGCCAGCAGCCTGGGACAGGGAGGGGACTATGGCTACACCTTC CASSLGQGGDYGYTF
. TRBJ2-1 TRBV27 TRBD2 TGTGCCAGCAGGGGGCTAGCGGGAGGGGGCTCCTACAATGAGCAGTTCTTC CASRGLAGGGSYNEQFF
. TRBJ1-4 TRBV6-1 . TGTGCCAGCAACCGAAGGGGAGGGCTTGGGGAAAAACTGTTTTTT CASNRRGGLGEKLFF
. TRBJ1-1 TRBV29-1 TRBD1 TGCAGCAGTCAGGGACAGGGGGTCACTGAAGCTTTCTTT CSSQGQGVTEAFF
. TRBJ1-3 TRBV7-2 . TGTGCCAGCAGAAGGAGCTCTGGAAACACCATATATTTT CASRRSSGNTIYF
. TRBJ2-2 TRBV11-3 . TGTGCCAGCAGCTCGACACGGGACAAGAACACCGGGGAGCTGTTTTTT CASSSTRDKNTGELFF
. TRBJ2-7 TRBV7-2 . TGTGCCAGCAGCTTAGTGGCGGACAGCCCCTACGAGCAGTACTTC CASSLVADSPYEQYF
. TRBJ2-7 TRBV13 TRBD2 TGTGCCAGCAGCTTAATGGGACTAGCGGGAGGGCCGAGTGAGCAGTACTTC CASSLMGLAGGPSEQYF
once TRBJ2-2 TRBV11-3 . TGTGCCAGCAGCTTACAGAACACCGGGGAGCTGTTTTTT CASSLQNTGELFF
. TRBJ1-6 TRBV6-5 . TGTGCCAGCAGTTACGGGGCATTAGGATCACCCCTCCACTTT CASSYGALGSPLHF
. TRBJ2-1 TRBV9 TRBD2 TGTGCCAGCAGCGTAGCAACTAGCGGGAGATATGAGCAGTTCTTC CASSVATSGRYEQFF
. TRBJ2-4 TRBV19 TRBD2 TGTGCCAGTAGTAAAGCGGGAGAAGGTAAAAACATTCAGTACTTC CASSKAGEGKNIQYF
. TRBJ2-5 TRBV9 TRBD2 TGTGCCAGCAGCGTAGGGGTAGCGGGCGAAACCCAGTACTTC CASSVGVAGETQYF
. TRBJ2-4 TRBV19 TRBD1 TGTGCCAGTAGCCCCCCGACAGGGGGTTTAGCCAAAAACATTCAGTACTTC CASSPPTGGLAKNIQYF